The rows below give T cell receptor beta chains drawn from one sample of a study of blood T cell repertoires in COVID-19. Measured with immunoSEQ multiplex PCR; TCRdb has only the in-frame clones, and not every one. The data show more than 200,000 clones, more than 85% seen once. Sequenced sample: peripheral blood. The receptors were gathered from a man in his forties with acute or convalescent COVID-19. The CDR3 runs from the conserved cysteine through the conserved F or W. The D gene is left open where the match is weak. Expanded clones are given a class, and other clones once, few, many or no size at all.

D	J	size	V	DNA	CDR3
.	TRBJ2-3	.	TRBV5-4	TGTGCCAGCAGCTTGACGTCAGGGGACACAGATACGCAGTATTTT	CASSLTSGDTDTQYF
.	TRBJ2-5	.	TRBV5-1	TGCGCCAGCAGCGAGGGTGGGGAAGAGACCCAGTACTTC	CASSEGGEETQYF
TRBD2	TRBJ2-7	.	TRBV28	TGTGCCAGCAGTTTATTGGGGACTAGGGGACCCTACGAGCAGTACTTC	CASSLLGTRGPYEQYF
.	TRBJ2-7	.	TRBV28	TGTGCCAGCAGTTTTGTGCGGGATGGAGTTGAGCAGTACTTC	CASSFVRDGVEQYF
TRBD2	TRBJ2-5	.	TRBV7-2	TGTGCCAGCAGCTTAGCGGGGGCCAGACTAGCGGGACGAGAGACCCAGTACTTC	CASSLAGARLAGRETQYF
.	TRBJ2-1	.	TRBV27	TGTGCCAGCAGTTATCCCCCGCCCAGCTACAATGAGCAGTTCTTC	CASSYPPPSYNEQFF
.	TRBJ1-5	.	TRBV5-1	TGCGCCAGCAGCTTAGGGGAAATTAATCAGCCCCAGCATTTT	CASSLGEINQPQHF
TRBD1	TRBJ2-1	.	TRBV25-1	TGTGCCAGCAGTACAGGGGTCCCCTTAGACAATGAGCAGTTCTTC	CASSTGVPLDNEQFF
TRBD2	TRBJ2-7	.	TRBV30	TGTGCCTGGAGTGTAGCGGGAACCGTCTCCTACGAGCAGTACTTC	CAWSVAGTVSYEQYF
TRBD2	TRBJ2-5	.	TRBV5-1	TGCGCCAGCAACCCTCTAGCGGGAGGGATTTTAGGTGGGACCCAGTACTTC	CASNPLAGGILGGTQYF
TRBD2	TRBJ2-7	.	TRBV9	TGTGCCAGCAGCGGGACTAGCGGCTCCTACGAGCAGTACTTC	CASSGTSGSYEQYF
.	TRBJ2-3	.	TRBV9	TGTGCCAGCAGCGTAGGGTGGCGGGGCGCGGGTCGTGCAGATACGCAGTATTTT	CASSVGWRGAGRADTQYF
TRBD1	TRBJ1-4	.	TRBV6-5	TGTGCCAGCAGCCTAGGGGGCGCTAATGAAAAACTGTTTTTT	CASSLGGANEKLFF
TRBD2	TRBJ2-7	.	TRBV18	TGTGCCAGCTCACCCACTTTGACTAGCGGGAGAGACGAGCAGTACTTC	CASSPTLTSGRDEQYF
TRBD2	TRBJ2-7	once	TRBV7-2	TGTGCCAGCAGCGCCGATCTAGCGGGAGGCTCCTACGAGCAGTACTTC	CASSADLAGGSYEQYF
TRBD1	TRBJ1-2	.	TRBV4-1	TGCGCCAGCAGCCAAGGACTTACAGGGGGCGGCTACACCTTC	CASSQGLTGGGYTF
.	TRBJ2-7	.	TRBV6-5	TGTGCCAGCAGTTACTCGAATAGGGGCTACGAGCAGTACTTC	CASSYSNRGYEQYF
TRBD1	TRBJ2-5	once	TRBV5-5	TGTGCCAGCAGCTTGGCCCCGAGTGCCGGACAGGGTTTCGGGGAGACCCAGTACTTC	CASSLAPSAGQGFGETQYF
.	TRBJ1-2	.	TRBV7-8	TGTGCCAGCAGCTTAGTTAGTCGGCAGAGCGCCTACTATGGCTACACCTTC	CASSLVSRQSAYYGYTF
.	TRBJ2-1	.	TRBV7-9	TGTGCCTCAGGGTACAATGAGCAGTTCTTC	CASGYNEQFF
.	TRBJ2-2	.	TRBV27	TGTGCCAGCAGTTTCCGAGTCACGAACACCGGGGAGCTGTTTTTT	CASSFRVTNTGELFF
.	TRBJ1-1	.	TRBV24-1	TGTGCCACCTCGACAGGAACGTCGGCTTTCTTT	CATSTGTSAFF
.	TRBJ2-7	.	TRBV3-1/TRBV3-2	TGTGCCAGCAGCCAAGTGATCAGAACTAGCTCCTACGAGCAGTACTTC	CASSQVIRTSSYEQYF
TRBD2	TRBJ2-1	.	TRBV5-1	TGCGCCAGCAGGACTAGCGTCGAGCAGTTCTTC	CASRTSVEQFF
.	TRBJ2-3	.	TRBV7-9	TGTGCCAGCAGCTTAGTTTCGGGTTATAGCACAGATACGCAGTATTTT	CASSLVSGYSTDTQYF
TRBD2	TRBJ2-1	once	TRBV6-5	TGTGCCAGCAGTTCAAGAGCGGGAGCAGGGGACAATGAGCAGTTCTTC	CASSSRAGAGDNEQFF
.	TRBJ2-1	.	TRBV6-1	TGTGCCAGCAGGTCTCAGGGGCCTCTCGACAATGAGCAGTTCTTC	CASRSQGPLDNEQFF
TRBD1	TRBJ2-5	.	TRBV4-1	TGCGCCAGCAGCTCCCCCGGGACAGGGCCCCAAGAGACCCAGTACTTC	CASSSPGTGPQETQYF
.	TRBJ2-3	once	TRBV7-9	TGTGCCAGCAGAGGACGGGGGACGGGCAGGGCGAGGGGCACAGATACGCAGTATTTT	CASRGRGTGRARGTDTQYF
.	TRBJ1-5	.	TRBV7-2	TGTGCCAGCAGCCTGTCAGGGGAGATTCAGCCCCAGCATTTT	CASSLSGEIQPQHF
TRBD1	TRBJ1-5	.	TRBV10-2	TGCGCCAGCAGAGGAACAGGGGGTCAGCCCCAGCATTTT	CASRGTGGQPQHF
.	TRBJ2-1	.	TRBV7-3	TGTGCCAGCAGCCCCCGGTCGAGCTCCTACAATGAGCAGTTCTTC	CASSPRSSSYNEQFF
TRBD1	TRBJ2-6	.	TRBV2	TGTGCCAGCAGTCGACCAACAGGGGGCGTCACATCTGGGGCCAACGTCCTGACTTTC	CASSRPTGGVTSGANVLTF
TRBD2	TRBJ2-1	.	TRBV5-6	TGTGCCAGCAGCCGGCCCGGACTAGCGGGAGTAGATGAGCAGTTCTTC	CASSRPGLAGVDEQFF
TRBD1	TRBJ2-7	.	TRBV5-1	TGCGCCAGCAGCCCGGGACAGGGGGCGGTTGAGCAGTACTTC	CASSPGQGAVEQYF
.	TRBJ1-2	.	TRBV6-1	TGTGCCAGCAGTGAAACGCGCCCTAACTATGGCTACACCTTC	CASSETRPNYGYTF
TRBD1	TRBJ1-2	.	TRBV19	TGTGCCAGTAGTATGATTGGGACAGGGGAGACCTATGGCTACACCTTC	CASSMIGTGETYGYTF
.	TRBJ1-2	.	TRBV24-1	TGTGCCACCAGTGATTCATGGGGCGGCTACACCTTC	CATSDSWGGYTF
.	TRBJ2-7	.	TRBV7-9	TGTGCCAGCAGCCTCCCCACGCGGTACGAGCAGTACTTC	CASSLPTRYEQYF
TRBD2	TRBJ2-2	.	TRBV30	TGTGCTCAAAGGTGGCGGGGGATCTTATCCGGGGAGCTGTTTTTT	CAQRWRGILSGELFF
TRBD2	TRBJ2-7	.	TRBV2	TGTGCCAGCAGAGCGGGGGGGATGCCCGAGCAGTACTTC	CASRAGGMPEQYF
TRBD1	TRBJ1-1	.	TRBV14	TGTGCCAGCAGCCAAACAGGGGGCTCCACTGAAGCTTTCTTT	CASSQTGGSTEAFF
.	TRBJ1-1	.	TRBV5-1	TGCGCCAGCAGCGATTTAGCGAACACTGAAGCTTTCTTT	CASSDLANTEAFF
.	TRBJ1-2	.	TRBV19	TGTGCCAGTAGTATCCAGGCAGTTAGTAACTATGGCTACACCTTC	CASSIQAVSNYGYTF
.	TRBJ2-7	.	TRBV29-1	TGCAGCGTTGGCCCCCAGCCTAGCGCCGAGCAGTACTTC	CSVGPQPSAEQYF
TRBD2	TRBJ2-3	.	TRBV7-2	TGTGCCAGCAGCTACGACGGGAGGGATACGCAGTATTTT	CASSYDGRDTQYF
TRBD2	TRBJ2-3	.	TRBV5-8	TGTGCCAGCAGCTTGGCCCAGACTAGCGACACAGATACGCAGTATTTT	CASSLAQTSDTDTQYF
.	TRBJ2-5	.	TRBV6-5	TGTGCCAGCACCGCTACAGGGTCGCAGACCCAGTACTTC	CASTATGSQTQYF
TRBD2	TRBJ2-1	.	TRBV11-3	TGTGCCAGCAGCCACGGGACTAGCTTTTACAATGAGCAGTTCTTC	CASSHGTSFYNEQFF
.	TRBJ1-2	.	TRBV12-3/TRBV12-4	TGTGCCAGCAGTTTTTGGACGGAGGATGGCTACACCTTC	CASSFWTEDGYTF
TRBD1	TRBJ2-7	.	TRBV10-3	TGTGCCATTAGACAGGGTCAACCAAACGAGCAGTACTTC	CAIRQGQPNEQYF
.	TRBJ2-2	once	TRBV18	TGTGCCAGCTCACCCATTCCCGGGGAGCTGTTTTTT	CASSPIPGELFF
.	TRBJ2-3	.	TRBV6-2/TRBV6-3	TGTGCCAGCAGTTACAAGGGGACATCCCTCACAGATACGCAGTATTTT	CASSYKGTSLTDTQYF
.	TRBJ2-7	.	TRBV6-6	TGTGCCAGCAGTCCTACCCTGACTAGGGTCGGCGTCGAGCAGTACTTC	CASSPTLTRVGVEQYF